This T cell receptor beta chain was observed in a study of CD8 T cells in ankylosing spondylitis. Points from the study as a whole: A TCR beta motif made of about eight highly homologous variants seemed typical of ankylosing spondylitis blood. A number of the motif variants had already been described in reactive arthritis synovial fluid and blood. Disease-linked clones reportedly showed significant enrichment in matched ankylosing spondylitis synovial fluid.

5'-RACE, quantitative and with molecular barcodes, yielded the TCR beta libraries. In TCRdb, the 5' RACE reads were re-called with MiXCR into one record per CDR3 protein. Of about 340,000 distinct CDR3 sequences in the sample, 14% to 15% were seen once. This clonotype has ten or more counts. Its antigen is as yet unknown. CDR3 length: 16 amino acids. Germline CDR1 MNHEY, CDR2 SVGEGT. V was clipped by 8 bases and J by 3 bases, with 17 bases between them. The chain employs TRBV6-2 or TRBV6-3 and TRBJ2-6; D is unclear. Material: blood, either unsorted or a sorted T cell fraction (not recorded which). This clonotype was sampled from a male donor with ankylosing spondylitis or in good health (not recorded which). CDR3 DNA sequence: TGTGCCAGCGCACTTCTCGGGTTATTTGGGGCCAACGTCCTGACTTTC. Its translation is CASALLGLFGANVLTF.